This section outlines one T cell receptor (beta chain) sequence together with its context. These data originate in a study of blood T cell repertoires in COVID-19. TCRdb keeps only in-frame clones here, not all; method: immunoSEQ multiplex PCR. Seen here are a few hundred thousand clones, under 95% observed once, and the top ten hold around a sixth. The J segment lost 3 bases and the V segment lost 4 bases, leaving 5 bases of the junction unmatched. The CDR3 contains 15 residues. From germline, CDR1 is MDHEN and CDR2 SYDVKM. The sequence came from a young woman who had recovered from COVID-19. The chain links TRBV28 to TRBJ2-3, with 9 bases that match TRBD1. The specimen sequenced was PBMCs or T cells enriched from blood (not recorded which). CDR3 DNA: TGTGCCAGCAGTTGGGACAGGGTGATTACAGATACGCAGTATTTT. It translates to CASSWDRVITDTQYF.